The rows below give T cell receptor beta chains drawn from one sample of a study of beta chain features in type 1 diabetes. The protocol was immunoSEQ multiplex PCR, while the TCRdb copy is restricted to in-frame clones and leaves out a portion. The table records 400,000 to 550,000 clones, about an eighth of them present only once. The source material was naive CD4+ T cells from blood. These receptors were taken from a woman under 30 in good health. The CDR3 runs from the conserved cysteine through the conserved F or W. D genes are given only for firm matches. Some rows have no size entry. The others give once, few or many, or a class for an expanded clone.

j_call clone_size d_call v_call cdr3_nt cdr3_aa
TRBJ2-2 few NA TRBV7-9 TGTGCCAGCAGCCCAAGTGGAGGGGTTACCGGGGAGCTGTTTTTT CASSPSGGVTGELFF
TRBJ2-3 NA NA TRBV9 TGTGCCAGCAGCGTCCTCCAAGCGGGTCCCACAGATACGCAGTATTTT CASSVLQAGPTDTQYF
TRBJ1-6 few NA TRBV28 TGTGCCAGCAGTTTTGGGCGGTATAATTCACCCCTCCACTTT CASSFGRYNSPLHF
TRBJ2-7 NA TRBD2 TRBV5-4 TGTGCCAGCAGAAAAGCGGGAGGAGTCTACGAGCAGTACTTC CASRKAGGVYEQYF
TRBJ2-5 few TRBD1 TRBV7-2 TGTGCCAGCAGCTCCGACAGGGGGCGCTGGGAGACCCAGTACTTC CASSSDRGRWETQYF
TRBJ1-5 few NA TRBV30 TGTGCCTGGAGTGGAGGGGCGAATCAGCCCCAGCATTTT CAWSGGANQPQHF
TRBJ1-4 few TRBD1 TRBV7-9 TGTGCCAGCAGCCCGGGACAGAGCAATGAAAAACTGTTTTTT CASSPGQSNEKLFF
TRBJ1-2 NA TRBD1 TRBV6-5 TGTGCCACGACTGTGGACAGGGCCAAGGGCTACACCTTC CATTVDRAKGYTF
TRBJ1-1 few TRBD1 TRBV18 TGTGCCAGCTCACCCATGACAGGGACTCCCACTGAAGCTTTCTTT CASSPMTGTPTEAFF
TRBJ2-7 NA NA TRBV7-2 TGTGCCAGCAGCTTAATGCCCCTCGAGGGAATAGAGCAGTACTTC CASSLMPLEGIEQYF
TRBJ2-5 few TRBD1 TRBV2 TGTGCCAGTGACAGGGATCGAGAGACCCAGTACTTC CASDRDRETQYF
TRBJ2-7 few NA TRBV29-1 TGCAGCGTTGATTCAGGGGGGGACTACGAGCAGTACTTC CSVDSGGDYEQYF
TRBJ2-5 NA TRBD2 TRBV4-1 TGCGCCAGCAGCCATGGACTAGCGGGGATGTCAGAGACCCAGTACTTC CASSHGLAGMSETQYF
TRBJ1-1 once NA TRBV2 TGTGCCACCGGAACAGAGCTGAACACTGAAGCTTTCTTT CATGTELNTEAFF
TRBJ1-2 NA TRBD1 TRBV27 TGTGCCAGCAGGCTTCGACAGGGGGTATTCTATGGCTACACCTTC CASRLRQGVFYGYTF
TRBJ2-7 NA NA TRBV19 TGTGCCTCCCGGGGCCCGGGGGTCTCCTACGAGCAGTACTTC CASRGPGVSYEQYF
TRBJ2-5 few NA TRBV4-1 TGCGCCAGCAGCCAAGATAGGCCGAGAGGGGCCTTGGAGACCCAGTACTTC CASSQDRPRGALETQYF
TRBJ2-3 NA TRBD1 TRBV5-1 TGCGCCAGCAGCACGGACAGGGTGACAGATACGCAGTATTTT CASSTDRVTDTQYF
TRBJ2-6 few NA TRBV27 TGTGCCAGCAGTTTAAAAACTGGGGCCAACGTCCTGACTTTC CASSLKTGANVLTF
TRBJ2-3 few NA TRBV4-2 TGTGCCAGCAGCCAACCGACCAGGGGTAGCACAGATACGCAGTATTTT CASSQPTRGSTDTQYF
TRBJ2-5 few NA TRBV20-1 TGCAGTGCTAGAGTTTCGGAGACCCAGTACTTC CSARVSETQYF
TRBJ1-4 few NA TRBV16 TGTGCCAGCAGCCAACGGCCCGCCGAAAAACTGTTTTTT CASSQRPAEKLFF
TRBJ2-1 NA NA TRBV5-1 TGCGCCAGCGCCCTCCTGGACGGTGACAATGAGCAGTTCTTC CASALLDGDNEQFF
TRBJ2-5 NA TRBD2 TRBV27 TGTGCCAGCAGTTTATACGGGAGGGCCCAAGAGACCCAGTACTTC CASSLYGRAQETQYF
TRBJ2-3 few TRBD1 TRBV29-1 TGCAGCGTTCTGAGACAGGGAAGAACAGATACGCAGTATTTT CSVLRQGRTDTQYF
TRBJ1-4 NA NA TRBV29-1 TGCAGCGTTAGAACAGACCCCATGGAAAAACTGTTTTTT CSVRTDPMEKLFF
TRBJ2-2 few NA TRBV12-5 TGTGCTAGTGGTTCGTCAGTCGGACAGTCGTACCGGGAGCTGTTTTTT CASGSSVGQSYRELFF
TRBJ1-5 NA TRBD1 TRBV9 TGTGCCAGCAGCGTAGACGGACAGGGCAATCAGCCCCAGCATTTT CASSVDGQGNQPQHF